This T cell receptor (beta chain) was sequenced in a study of T cells after yellow fever vaccination. Overall study context: Fractions low in cell number were prepared with SMART-Seq v4 Ultra Low Input.

V dropped 6 bases and J dropped 6; count of bases not matched to a gene: 11. There are 14 residues in the CDR3. Germline V gene sequence: CDR1 SGDLS, CDR2 YYNGEE. 5'RACE template switching produced TCR cDNA carrying a universal primer site and UMIs. TCRdb used MiXCR to reprocess the 5' RACE reads, holding one entry per CDR3 protein. The data contain 300,000 to 350,000 distinct CDR3 sequences, 4% to 5.5% of them singletons. This clonotype was counted between two and nine times. Its specificity is not known. Study results and caveats: Subsequent booster samples again held most clones from primary vaccination (96% CD4, 85% to 90% CD8).

This sequence was found in a man younger than 35 who received the YFV17D yellow fever vaccine. Sequencing was performed on PBMCs, taken 15 days after the yellow fever booster vaccination. The chain links TRBV9 to TRBJ1-1; 7 bases match TRBD1. The CDR3 spells CASTQGVGGPEAFF. The CDR3 nucleotides read TGTGCCAGCACCCAGGGGGTTGGGGGTCCTGAAGCTTTCTTT.